This T cell receptor beta chain stems from a study of siplizumab effects on memory and regulatory T cells (dated by TCRdb to the late 2010s). For context, the study as a whole: The study looked at the effect of siplizumab, an anti-CD2 antibody, on alloreactive T-cell subsets in allogeneic mixed lymphocyte reactions made from human PBMCs. General study outcomes and caveats: Sequences below about 10^-5 frequency were poorly captured, so only a minor fraction of alloreactive clones could be mapped to unstimulated subsets. For roughly 75-95% of proliferating CD4+ or CD8+ clones, no naive or memory phenotype could be assigned. No functional confirmation was obtained for the suppressive function of proliferating Tregs from siplizumab cultures. Siplizumab significantly lowered the cumulative frequency of alloreactive sequences that could be traced to unstimulated CD4+ memory T cells. Unstimulated naive T cells appeared to be more diverse than memory T cells, and naive cells seemed to make a substantial contribution to the alloresponse. Among mappable alloreactive CD4+ clones, an average Treg-derived fraction of roughly 69% was observed with siplizumab, compared with 26.9% in control reactions.

Concerning this clone: The antigen it binds to is not known. The record has no base qualities; no much larger clone is one base away.

From the germline V gene, CDR1 is SGHRS and CDR2 is YFSETQ. The CDR3 numbers 15 residues from cysteine through phenylalanine. Only the CDR3 DNA stays, 45 bases, in frame from base 1. Trimming costs V 0 bases and J 4 bases, and their ends lie 14 bases apart. The library was produced with the immunoSEQ multiplex PCR assay. The deep sequencing platform assayed 80,000 to 100,000 TCR templates per sample. Genomic DNA extracted from sorted T cells was the material used for TCRbeta CDR3 sequencing. The study's own analysis went as follows. The R programming language was used for clonal analysis of the TCRbeta CDR3 data. Unstimulated samples were compared with post-reaction CFSE-low samples to define alloreactive CD4+ and CD8+ clones. Regulatory or non-regulatory origin of alloreactive CD4+ clones was assigned by matching sequences to the sorted unstimulated Treg and non-Treg repertoires. Entries here come from immuneACCESS through TCRdb and include only in-frame sequences with V and J called. Some clones fail to appear in such tables; in the studies checked, an unresolved V gene covers under half of the shortfall, and the cause of the remainder is unknown. Clone size and the V and J calls come from that table; the DNA yielded D and trimming. The sample includes around 110,000 clones, with approximately 94% observed a single time. In total, the top ten clones hold roughly 1.5% of the sample.

Sorted unstimulated T cells and proliferating T cells recovered from mixed lymphocyte reactions underwent TCRbeta CDR3 sequencing. Fresh whole blood from about eleven HLA-typed healthy donors served as the source for isolating PBMCs. To map where alloreactive clones came from, CD4+ non-regulatory T cells in the unstimulated state were FACS-sorted. This sequence uses TRBV5-1 and TRBJ2-7; the D gene may be TRBD1 or TRBD2, since each aligns over 6 bases. The material sequenced was non-Treg CD4+ T cells sorted from blood. The intended sense of this specimen's cell subset or site label: FACS-sorted unstimulated CD4+ non-regulatory T cells. The source of this sequence is a human donor in good health. Read as DNA, the sequence is TGCGCCAGCAGCTTGGCCACTACGGGGGCTTACGAGCAGTACTTC. This encodes CASSLATTGAYEQYF.